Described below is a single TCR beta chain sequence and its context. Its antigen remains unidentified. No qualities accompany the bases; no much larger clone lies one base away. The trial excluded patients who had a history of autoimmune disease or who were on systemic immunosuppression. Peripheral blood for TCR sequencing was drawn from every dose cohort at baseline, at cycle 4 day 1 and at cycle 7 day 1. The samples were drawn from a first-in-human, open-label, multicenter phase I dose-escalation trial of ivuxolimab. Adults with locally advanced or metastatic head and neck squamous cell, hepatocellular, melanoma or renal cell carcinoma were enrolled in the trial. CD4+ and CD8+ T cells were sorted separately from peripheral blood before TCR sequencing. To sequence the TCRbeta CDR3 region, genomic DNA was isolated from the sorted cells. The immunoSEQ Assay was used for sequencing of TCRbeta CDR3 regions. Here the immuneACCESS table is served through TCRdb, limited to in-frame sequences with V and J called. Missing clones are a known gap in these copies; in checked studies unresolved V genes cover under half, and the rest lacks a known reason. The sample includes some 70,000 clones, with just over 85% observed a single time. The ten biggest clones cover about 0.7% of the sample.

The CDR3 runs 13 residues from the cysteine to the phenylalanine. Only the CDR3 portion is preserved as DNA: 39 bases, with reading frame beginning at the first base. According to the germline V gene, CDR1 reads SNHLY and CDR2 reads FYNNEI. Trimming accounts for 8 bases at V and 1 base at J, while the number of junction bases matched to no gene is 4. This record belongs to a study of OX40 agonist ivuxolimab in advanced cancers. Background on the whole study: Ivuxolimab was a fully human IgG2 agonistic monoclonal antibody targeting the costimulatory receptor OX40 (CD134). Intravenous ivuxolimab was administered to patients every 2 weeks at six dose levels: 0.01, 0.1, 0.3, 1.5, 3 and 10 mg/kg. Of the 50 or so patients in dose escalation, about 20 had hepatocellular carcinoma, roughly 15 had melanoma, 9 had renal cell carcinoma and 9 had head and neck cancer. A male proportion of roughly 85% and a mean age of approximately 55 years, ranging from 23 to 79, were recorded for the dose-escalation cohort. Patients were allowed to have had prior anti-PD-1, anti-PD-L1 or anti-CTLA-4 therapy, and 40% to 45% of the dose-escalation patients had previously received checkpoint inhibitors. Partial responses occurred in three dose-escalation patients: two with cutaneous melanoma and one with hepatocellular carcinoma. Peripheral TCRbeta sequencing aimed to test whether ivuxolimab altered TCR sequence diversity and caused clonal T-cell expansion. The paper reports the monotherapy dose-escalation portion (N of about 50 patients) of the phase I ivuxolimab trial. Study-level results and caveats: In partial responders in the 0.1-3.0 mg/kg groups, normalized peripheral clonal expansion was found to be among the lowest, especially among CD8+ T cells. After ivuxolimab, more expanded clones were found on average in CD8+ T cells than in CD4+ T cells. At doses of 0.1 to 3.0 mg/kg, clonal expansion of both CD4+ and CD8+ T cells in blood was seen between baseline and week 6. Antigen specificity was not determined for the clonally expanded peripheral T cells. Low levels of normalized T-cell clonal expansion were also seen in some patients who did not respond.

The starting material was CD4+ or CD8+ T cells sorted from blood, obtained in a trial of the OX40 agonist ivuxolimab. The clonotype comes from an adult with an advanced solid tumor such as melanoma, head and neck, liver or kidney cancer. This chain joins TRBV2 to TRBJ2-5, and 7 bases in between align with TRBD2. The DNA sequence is TGTGCCAGCCGGGGGGATTCCCAAGAGACCCAGTACTTC. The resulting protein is CASRGDSQETQYF.